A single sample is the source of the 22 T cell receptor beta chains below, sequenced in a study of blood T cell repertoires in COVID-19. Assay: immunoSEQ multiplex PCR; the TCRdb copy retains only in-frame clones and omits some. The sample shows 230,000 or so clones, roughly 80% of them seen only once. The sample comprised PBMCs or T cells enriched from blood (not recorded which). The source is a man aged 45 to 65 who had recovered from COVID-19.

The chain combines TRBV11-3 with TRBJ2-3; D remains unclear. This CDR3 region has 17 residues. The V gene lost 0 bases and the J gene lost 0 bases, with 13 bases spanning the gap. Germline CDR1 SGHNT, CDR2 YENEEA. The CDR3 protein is CASSLDLNARSTDTQYF. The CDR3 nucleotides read TGTGCCAGCAGCTTAGACCTCAATGCTAGGAGCACAGATACGCAGTATTTT.

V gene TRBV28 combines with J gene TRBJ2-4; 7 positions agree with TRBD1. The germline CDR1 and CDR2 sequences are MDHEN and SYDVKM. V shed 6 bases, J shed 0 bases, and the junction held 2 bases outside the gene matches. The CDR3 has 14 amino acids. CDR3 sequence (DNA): TGTGCCAGCAGGCAGGGGGTAGCCAAAAACATTCAGTACTTC. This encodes CASRQGVAKNIQYF. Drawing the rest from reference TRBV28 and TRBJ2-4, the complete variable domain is DVKVTQSSRYLVKRTGEKVFLECVQDMDHENMFWYRQDPGLGLRLIYFSYDVKMKEKGDIPEGYSVSREKKERFSLILESASTNQTSMYLCASRQGVAKNIQYFGAGTRLSVL.

DNA of the CDR3: TGCGCCAGCAGCCAGAAGGGGTCCAGGGGGCGAACCGGGGAGCTGTTTTTT. Protein sequence: CASSQKGSRGRTGELFF. The chain employs TRBV4-1 and TRBJ2-2, with 8 bases that match TRBD1. With V trimmed by 3 bases and J by 5 bases, 11 bases remained unmatched. Germline lookup yields CDR1 MGHRA and CDR2 YSYEKL. There are 17 residues in the CDR3.

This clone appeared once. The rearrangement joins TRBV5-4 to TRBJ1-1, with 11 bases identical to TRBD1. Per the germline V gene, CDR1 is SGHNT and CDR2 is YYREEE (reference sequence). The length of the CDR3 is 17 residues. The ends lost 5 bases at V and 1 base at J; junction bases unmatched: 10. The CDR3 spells CASRLGTGGTSNTEAFF. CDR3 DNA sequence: TGTGCCAGCAGGTTAGGGACAGGGGGTACTTCGAACACTGAAGCTTTCTTT.

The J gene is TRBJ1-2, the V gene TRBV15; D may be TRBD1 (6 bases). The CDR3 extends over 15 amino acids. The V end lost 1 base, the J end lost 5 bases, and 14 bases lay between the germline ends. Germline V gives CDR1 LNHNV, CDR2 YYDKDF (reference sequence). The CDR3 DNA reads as TGTGCCACCAGCAGAGGCGATCCAGGGGAGTATGGCTACACCTTC. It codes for CATSRGDPGEYGYTF.

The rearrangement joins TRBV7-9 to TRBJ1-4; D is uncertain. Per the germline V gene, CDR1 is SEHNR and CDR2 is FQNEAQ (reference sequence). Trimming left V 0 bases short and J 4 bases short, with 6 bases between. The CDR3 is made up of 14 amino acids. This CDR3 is CASSLASGNEKLFF. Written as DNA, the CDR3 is TGTGCCAGCAGCTTAGCGTCCGGTAATGAAAAACTGTTTTTT.

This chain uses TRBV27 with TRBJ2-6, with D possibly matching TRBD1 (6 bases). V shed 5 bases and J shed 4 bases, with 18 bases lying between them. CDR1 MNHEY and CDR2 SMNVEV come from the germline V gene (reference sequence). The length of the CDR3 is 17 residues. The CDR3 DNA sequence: TGTGCCAGCAGTCCCCGGACAGATAGCACCGGGGCCAACGTCCTGACTTTC. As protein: CASSPRTDSTGANVLTF. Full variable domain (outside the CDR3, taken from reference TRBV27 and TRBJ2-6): EAQVTQNPRYLITVTGKKLTVTCSQNMNHEYMSWYRQDPGLGLRQIYYSMNVEVTDKGDVPEGYKVSRKEKRNFPLILESPSPNQTSLYFCASSPRTDSTGANVLTFGAGSRLTVL.

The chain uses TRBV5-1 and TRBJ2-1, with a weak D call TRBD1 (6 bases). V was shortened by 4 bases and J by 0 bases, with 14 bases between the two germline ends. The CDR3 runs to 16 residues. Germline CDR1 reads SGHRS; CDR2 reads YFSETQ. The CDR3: CASSAGQRSSYNEQFF. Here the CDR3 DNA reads TGCGCCAGCAGCGCAGGACAGCGTAGCTCCTACAATGAGCAGTTCTTC.

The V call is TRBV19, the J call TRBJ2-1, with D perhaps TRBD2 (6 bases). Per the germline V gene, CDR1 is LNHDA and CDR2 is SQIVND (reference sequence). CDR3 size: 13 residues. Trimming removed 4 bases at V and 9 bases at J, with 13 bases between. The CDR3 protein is CASSRVVGGEQFF. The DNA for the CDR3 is TGTGCCAGTAGTAGAGTGGTGGGAGGTGAGCAGTTCTTC.

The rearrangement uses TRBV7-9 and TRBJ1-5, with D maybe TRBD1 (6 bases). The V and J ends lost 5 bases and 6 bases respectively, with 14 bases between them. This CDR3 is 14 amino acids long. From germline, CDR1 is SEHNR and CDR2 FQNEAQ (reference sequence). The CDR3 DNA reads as TGTGCCAGCAGCACGAACAGGGATCTTCAGCCCCAGCATTTT. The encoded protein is CASSTNRDLQPQHF.

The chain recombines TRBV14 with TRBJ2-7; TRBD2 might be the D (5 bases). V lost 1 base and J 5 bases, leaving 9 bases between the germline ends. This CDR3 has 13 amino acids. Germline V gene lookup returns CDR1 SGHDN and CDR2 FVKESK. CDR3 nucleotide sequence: TGTGCCAGCAGCCAAGTTGTCGGGGACGAGCAGTACTTC. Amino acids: CASSQVVGDEQYF.

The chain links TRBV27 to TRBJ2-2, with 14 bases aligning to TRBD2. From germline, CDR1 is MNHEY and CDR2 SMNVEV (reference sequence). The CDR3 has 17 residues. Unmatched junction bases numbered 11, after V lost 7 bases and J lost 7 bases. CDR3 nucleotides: TGTGCCAGCACGAAAGGACTAGCGGGGGGCCGAGGCGGGGAGCTGTTTTTT. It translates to CASTKGLAGGRGGELFF.

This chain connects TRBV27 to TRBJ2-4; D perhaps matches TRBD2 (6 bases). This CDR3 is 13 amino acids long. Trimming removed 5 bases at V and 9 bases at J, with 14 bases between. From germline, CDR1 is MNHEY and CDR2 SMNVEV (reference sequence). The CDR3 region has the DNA TGTGCCAGCAGTAGAGGAGGGGTGGCCATTCAGTACTTC. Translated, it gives CASSRGGVAIQYF.

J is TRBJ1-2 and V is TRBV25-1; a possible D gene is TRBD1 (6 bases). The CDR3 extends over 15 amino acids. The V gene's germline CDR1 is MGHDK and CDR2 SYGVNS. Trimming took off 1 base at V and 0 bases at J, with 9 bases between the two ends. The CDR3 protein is CASSELDRPNYGYTF. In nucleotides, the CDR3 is TGTGCCAGCAGTGAATTGGACAGACCTAACTATGGCTACACCTTC.

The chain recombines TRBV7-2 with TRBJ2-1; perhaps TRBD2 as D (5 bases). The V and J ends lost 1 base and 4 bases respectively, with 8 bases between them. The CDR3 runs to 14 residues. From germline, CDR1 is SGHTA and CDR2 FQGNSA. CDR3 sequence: CASSLGSGYNEQFF. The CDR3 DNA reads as TGTGCCAGCAGCTTAGGCTCGGGGTACAATGAGCAGTTCTTC.

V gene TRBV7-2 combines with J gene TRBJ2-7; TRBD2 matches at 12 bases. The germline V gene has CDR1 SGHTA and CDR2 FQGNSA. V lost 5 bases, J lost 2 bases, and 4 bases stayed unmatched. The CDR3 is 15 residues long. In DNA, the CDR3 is TGTGCCAGCAGCACGACTAGCGGGGGTCCCTACGAGCAGTACTTC. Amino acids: CASSTTSGGPYEQYF.

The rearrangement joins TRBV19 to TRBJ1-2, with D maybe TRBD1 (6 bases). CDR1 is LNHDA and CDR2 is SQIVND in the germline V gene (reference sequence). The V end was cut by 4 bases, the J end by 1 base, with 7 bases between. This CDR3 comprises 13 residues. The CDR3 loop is CASSRTVNYGYTF. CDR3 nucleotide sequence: TGTGCCAGTAGTAGGACAGTTAACTATGGCTACACCTTC.

CDR3 protein: CASSLTQGIDTEAFF. DNA for the CDR3: TGTGCCAGCAGTCTTACTCAGGGTATAGACACTGAAGCTTTCTTT. The chain joins TRBV6-5 to TRBJ1-1; tentative D call: TRBD1 (5 bases). The V gene lost 5 bases and the J gene lost 3 bases, with 16 bases spanning the gap. There are 15 residues in the CDR3. Looked up from germline, CDR1 is MNHEY and CDR2 is SVGAGI.

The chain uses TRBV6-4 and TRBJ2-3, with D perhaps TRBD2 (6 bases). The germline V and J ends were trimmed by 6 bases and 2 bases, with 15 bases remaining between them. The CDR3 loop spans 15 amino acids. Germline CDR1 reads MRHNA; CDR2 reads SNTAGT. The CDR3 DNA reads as TGTGCCAGCAGCTCGACGGGGGTGTACACAGATACGCAGTATTTT. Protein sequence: CASSSTGVYTDTQYF.

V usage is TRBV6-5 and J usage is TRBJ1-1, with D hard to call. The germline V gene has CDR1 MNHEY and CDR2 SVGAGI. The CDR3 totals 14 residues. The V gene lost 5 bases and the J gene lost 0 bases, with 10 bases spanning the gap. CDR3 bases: TGTGCCAGCAGTCCCCGGACTCTGAACACTGAAGCTTTCTTT. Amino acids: CASSPRTLNTEAFF.

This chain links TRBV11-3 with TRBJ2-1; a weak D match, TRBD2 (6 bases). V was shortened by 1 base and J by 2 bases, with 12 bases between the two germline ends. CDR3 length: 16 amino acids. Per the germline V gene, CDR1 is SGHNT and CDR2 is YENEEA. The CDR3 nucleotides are TGTGCCAGCAGCTTAGGACTGGCGGGACCCTACAATGAGCAGTTCTTC. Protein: CASSLGLAGPYNEQFF.

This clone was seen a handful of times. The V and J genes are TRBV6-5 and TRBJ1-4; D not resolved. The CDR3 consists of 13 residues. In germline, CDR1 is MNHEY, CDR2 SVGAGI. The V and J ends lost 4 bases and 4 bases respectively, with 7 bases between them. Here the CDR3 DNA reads TGTGCCAGCAGTTTTAAATTTAATGAAAAACTGTTTTTT. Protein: CASSFKFNEKLFF.